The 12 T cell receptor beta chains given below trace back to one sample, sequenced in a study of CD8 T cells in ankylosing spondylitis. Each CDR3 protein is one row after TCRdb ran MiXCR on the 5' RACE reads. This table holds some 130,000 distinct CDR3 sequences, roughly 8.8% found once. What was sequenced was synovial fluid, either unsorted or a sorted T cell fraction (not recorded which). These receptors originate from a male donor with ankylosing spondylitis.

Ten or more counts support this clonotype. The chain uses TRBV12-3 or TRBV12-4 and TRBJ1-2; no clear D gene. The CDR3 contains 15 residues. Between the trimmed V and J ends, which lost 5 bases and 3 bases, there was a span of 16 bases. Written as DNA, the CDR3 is TGTGCCAGCAGTCCAGATAGAAGAGGATACTATGGCTACACCTTC. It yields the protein CASSPDRRGYYGYTF.

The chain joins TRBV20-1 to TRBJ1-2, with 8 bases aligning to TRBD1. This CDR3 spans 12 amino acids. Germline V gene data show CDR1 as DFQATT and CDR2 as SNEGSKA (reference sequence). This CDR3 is CSESRGLHGYTF. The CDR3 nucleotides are TGCAGCGAAAGCAGGGGGCTACATGGCTACACCTTC.

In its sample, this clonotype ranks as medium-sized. The CDR3: CASRPPDSPNEQFF. The CDR3 DNA follows: TGCGCCAGCAGGCCACCGGACAGTCCAAATGAGCAGTTCTTC. This chain connects TRBV5-1 to TRBJ2-1; D possibly corresponds to TRBD1 (6 bases). CDR1 SGHRS and CDR2 YFSETQ come from the germline V gene. The length of the CDR3 is 14 residues. Trimming pared 5 bases from V and 7 bases from J, leaving 16 bases between.

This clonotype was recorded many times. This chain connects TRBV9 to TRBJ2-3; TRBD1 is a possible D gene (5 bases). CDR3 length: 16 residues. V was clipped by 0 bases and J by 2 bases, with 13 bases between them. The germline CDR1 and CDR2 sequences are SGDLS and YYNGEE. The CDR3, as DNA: TGTGCCAGCAGCGTAGGGGCAGGGCCGTTCACAGATACGCAGTATTTT. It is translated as CASSVGAGPFTDTQYF.

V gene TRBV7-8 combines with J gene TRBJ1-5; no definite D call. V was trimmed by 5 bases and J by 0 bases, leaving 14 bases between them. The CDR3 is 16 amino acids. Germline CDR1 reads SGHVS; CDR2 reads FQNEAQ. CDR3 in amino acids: CASSRDQRYSNQPQHF. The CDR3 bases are TGTGCCAGCAGCCGTGACCAGAGATATAGCAATCAGCCCCAGCATTTT.

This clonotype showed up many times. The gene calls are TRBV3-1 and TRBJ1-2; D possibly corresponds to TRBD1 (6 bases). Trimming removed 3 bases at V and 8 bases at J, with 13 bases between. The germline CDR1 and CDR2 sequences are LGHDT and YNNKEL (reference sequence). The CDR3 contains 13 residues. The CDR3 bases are TGTGCCAGCAGCCAGCAACTAGGGGGAGGCTACACCTTC. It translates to CASSQQLGGGYTF.

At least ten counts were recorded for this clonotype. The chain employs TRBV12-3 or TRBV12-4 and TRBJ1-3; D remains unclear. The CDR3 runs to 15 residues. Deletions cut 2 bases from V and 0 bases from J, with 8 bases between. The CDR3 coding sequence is TGTGCCAGCAGTTTAATTCCGAACTCTGGAAACACCATATATTTT. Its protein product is CASSLIPNSGNTIYF.

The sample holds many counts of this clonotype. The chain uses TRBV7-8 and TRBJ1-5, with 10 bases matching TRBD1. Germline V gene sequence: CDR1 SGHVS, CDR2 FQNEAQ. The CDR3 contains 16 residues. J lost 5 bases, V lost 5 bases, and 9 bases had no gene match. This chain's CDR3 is CASSADRGYGDQPQHF. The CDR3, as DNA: TGTGCCAGCAGCGCGGACAGGGGGTACGGCGATCAGCCCCAGCATTTT.

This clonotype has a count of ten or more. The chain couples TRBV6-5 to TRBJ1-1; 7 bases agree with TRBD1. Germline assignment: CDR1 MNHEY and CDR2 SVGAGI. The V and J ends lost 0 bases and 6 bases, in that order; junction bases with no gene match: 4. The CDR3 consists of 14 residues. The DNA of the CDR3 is TGTGCCAGCAGTTACTCGGGTACAGGGGCTGAAGCTTTCTTT. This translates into CASSYSGTGAEAFF.

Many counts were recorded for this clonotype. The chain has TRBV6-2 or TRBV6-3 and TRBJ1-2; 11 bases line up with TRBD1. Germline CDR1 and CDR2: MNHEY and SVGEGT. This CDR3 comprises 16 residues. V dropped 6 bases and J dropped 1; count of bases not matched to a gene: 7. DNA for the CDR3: TGTGCCAGCAGCCCCCCCGGGACAGGGGGTAACTATGGCTACACCTTC. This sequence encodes CASSPPGTGGNYGYTF.

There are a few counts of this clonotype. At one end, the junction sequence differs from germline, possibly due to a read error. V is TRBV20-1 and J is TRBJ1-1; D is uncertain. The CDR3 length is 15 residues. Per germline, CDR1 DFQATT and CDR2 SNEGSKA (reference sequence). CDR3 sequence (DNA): TGCAGTGCTCGAGAGTCGAGGGTCGGAGCCACTGAAGCTTTCTTT. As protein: CSARESRVGATEAFF.

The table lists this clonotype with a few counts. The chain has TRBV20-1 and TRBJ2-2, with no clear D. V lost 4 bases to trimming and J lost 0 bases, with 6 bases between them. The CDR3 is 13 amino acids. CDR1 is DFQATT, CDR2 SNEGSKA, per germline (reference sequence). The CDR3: CSAKVPNTGELFF. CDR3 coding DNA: TGCAGTGCTAAGGTCCCGAACACCGGGGAGCTGTTTTTT.